These 25 T cell receptor beta chains share one sample of origin, sequenced in a study of T cell changes during pregnancy in multiple sclerosis. Measured with immunoSEQ multiplex PCR; TCRdb has only the in-frame clones, and not every one. In the table there are just under 45,000 clones, over 85% of which are singletons. This specimen consisted of CD4+ T cells from peripheral blood mononuclear cells, obtained in the first trimester of pregnancy. These receptors were collected from a female donor with multiple sclerosis, enrolled in a pregnancy study.

This chain uses TRBV5-1 with TRBJ1-1, with no clear D. Deletions cut 4 bases from V and 0 bases from J, with 7 bases between. The CDR3 is 13 residues long. The germline V gene has CDR1 SGHRS and CDR2 YFSETQ. The CDR3 DNA reads as TGCGCCAGCAGCCATAACATGAACACTGAAGCTTTCTTT. Amino acids: CASSHNMNTEAFF.

CDR3 sequence reads: CASSLGSGGTYGYTF. CDR3 nucleotides: TGTGCCAGCAGCTTAGGGTCAGGGGGCACCTATGGCTACACCTTC. The chain has TRBV7-9 and TRBJ1-2; 8 positions match TRBD1. V shed 1 base, J shed 4 bases, and the junction held 5 bases outside the gene matches. Germline CDR1 and CDR2: SEHNR and FQNEAQ (reference sequence). The CDR3 spans 15 residues.

The V gene is TRBV28, the J gene TRBJ2-5, with a tentative D call TRBD1 (7 bases). This CDR3 spans 14 amino acids. The V gene lost 1 base and the J gene lost 5 bases, with 11 bases spanning the gap. Germline values: CDR1 MDHEN, CDR2 SYDVKM. CDR3 amino acids: CASSLSAGGETQYF. CDR3 DNA sequence: TGTGCCAGCAGTTTATCGGCAGGGGGGGAGACCCAGTACTTC.

The V and J genes are TRBV25-1 and TRBJ2-1; TRBD2 agrees at 8 bases. This CDR3 is built from 13 residues. Germline CDR1 reads MGHDK; CDR2 reads SYGVNS. The junction had 9 bases not matched to a gene; V was cut back by 10 bases and J by 7 bases. The CDR3 nucleotides are TGTGCCACGAGGCGGGGGGCAGGGAATGAGCAGTTCTTC. Translation gives CATRRGAGNEQFF.

The chain employs TRBV7-8 and TRBJ1-5; D perhaps matches TRBD1 (6 bases). Germline V gene lookup returns CDR1 SGHVS and CDR2 FQNEAQ. The CDR3 covers 15 residues. Trimming cost V 1 base and J 6 bases, with 13 bases left between them. The CDR3 coding sequence is TGTGCCAGCAGCTTAGAAGAATACAGGGTTCAGCCCCAGCATTTT. Translating it yields CASSLEEYRVQPQHF.

V gene TRBV5-4 combines with J gene TRBJ2-1; 7 bases align to TRBD2. V shed 4 bases, J shed 4 bases, and the junction held 8 bases outside the gene matches. The CDR3 length is 15 residues. From germline, CDR1 is SGHNT and CDR2 YYREEE (reference sequence). CDR3 DNA: TGTGCCAGCAGCCCTAGTTGGGGGGGATACAATGAGCAGTTCTTC. It is translated as CASSPSWGGYNEQFF.

The chain joins TRBV2 to TRBJ2-2; TRBD1 matches at 7 bases. Trimming cost V 6 bases and J 0 bases; bases outside gene matches: 4. This CDR3 is 15 amino acids long. Germline V CDR1 and CDR2: SNHLY, FYNNEI. CDR3 sequence: CASRKDRTNTGELFF. The DNA for the CDR3 is TGTGCCAGCAGGAAGGACAGGACGAACACCGGGGAGCTGTTTTTT.

The chain carries TRBV12-2 and TRBJ2-4; the table's D call of TRBD1 was not tested on the DNA. TRBV12-2 is noted as a pseudogene. This CDR3 comprises 13 residues. In nucleotides, the CDR3 is TGTGCAAGTCGGGTCCGGGACAGTGACATTCAGTACTTC. This sequence encodes CASRVRDSDIQYF.

CDR3 sequence: CASSPGGNYEQYF. The CDR3 DNA reads as TGTGCCAGCTCCCCAGGGGGGAACTACGAGCAGTACTTC. J is TRBJ2-7 and V is TRBV11-2, with D perhaps TRBD1 (7 bases). Trimming took 8 bases from V and 3 from J, leaving 14 bases between them. The CDR3 is made up of 13 amino acids. CDR1 is SGHAT and CDR2 is FQNNGV in the germline V gene.

The CDR3 coding sequence is TGCAGCGTTCAACTGGGCATCAATCAGCCCCAGCATTTT. Amino acid sequence: CSVQLGINQPQHF. This chain joins TRBV29-1 and TRBJ1-5; no reliable D call. The germline V gene has CDR1 SQVTM and CDR2 ANQGSEA. Trimming left V 5 bases short and J 3 bases short, with 11 bases between. There are 13 residues in the CDR3.

The chain combines TRBV19 with TRBJ2-2; maybe TRBD1 (6 bases). Deletions cut 2 bases from V and 1 base from J, with 11 bases between. Germline V gives CDR1 LNHDA, CDR2 SQIVND (reference sequence). This CDR3 contains 16 residues. CDR3 amino acids: CASSIIPTGNTGELFF. In DNA form, the CDR3 reads TGTGCCAGTAGTATAATCCCGACAGGGAACACCGGGGAGCTGTTTTTT.

The gene calls are TRBV6-5 and TRBJ1-2, with D tentatively TRBD1 (6 bases). Germline assignment: CDR1 MNHEY and CDR2 SVGAGI. This CDR3 comprises 13 residues. V was shortened by 6 bases and J by 8 bases, with 16 bases between the two germline ends. For the CDR3, the DNA is TGTGCCAGCAGCGTCCAGGGGACGGAAGGCTACACCTTC. This translates into CASSVQGTEGYTF.

This chain links TRBV9 with TRBJ2-7; 11 bases are a match to TRBD1. The CDR3 totals 15 residues. V was clipped by 2 bases and J by 4 bases; unmatched bases: 5. Germline V gene lookup returns CDR1 SGDLS and CDR2 YYNGEE. The CDR3 DNA reads TGTGCCAGCAGCGTGGGGACAGGGGGGCATTACGAGCAGTACTTC. It is translated as CASSVGTGGHYEQYF.

This clone was counted a few times. The V call is TRBV11-3, the J call TRBJ2-1; 10 bases match TRBD2. The ends lost 5 bases at V and 0 bases at J; junction bases unmatched: 4. This CDR3 spans 16 amino acids. Germline V CDR1 and CDR2: SGHNT, YENEEA. The CDR3 is CASSPRTSGSYNEQFF. The CDR3 DNA is TGTGCCAGCAGCCCACGGACTAGCGGCTCCTACAATGAGCAGTTCTTC.

This chain connects TRBV15 to TRBJ1-5, with no clear D. Between the trimmed V and J ends, which lost 0 bases and 4 bases, there was a span of 7 bases. The germline CDR1 and CDR2 sequences are LNHNV and YYDKDF (reference sequence). The CDR3 covers 14 residues. The CDR3 loop is CATSRDTGNQPQHF. The CDR3 DNA is TGTGCCACCAGCAGAGATACGGGGAATCAGCCCCAGCATTTT.

The chain is built from TRBV4-3 and TRBJ2-2; 9 nucleotides align to TRBD2. V shed 3 bases, J shed 0 bases, and the junction held 8 bases outside the gene matches. The germline CDR1 and CDR2 sequences are LGHNA and YSLEER. The CDR3 contains 18 residues. CDR3 region: CASSHRAAGGANTGELFF. The CDR3 DNA follows: TGCGCCAGCAGCCATCGCGCGGCGGGAGGGGCGAACACCGGGGAGCTGTTTTTT.

V usage is TRBV7-8 and J usage is TRBJ2-1; 11 bases match TRBD1. The germline V gene has CDR1 SGHVS and CDR2 FQNEAQ. The J segment lost 7 bases and the V segment lost 5 bases, leaving 10 bases of the junction unmatched. This CDR3 is 16 amino acids long. The DNA of the CDR3 is TGTGCCAGCAGCCCCTGGACAGGGGGCCTACCTAATGAGCAGTTCTTC. Residues: CASSPWTGGLPNEQFF.

This chain's CDR3 is CASSSRGLNTEAFF. In DNA, the CDR3 is TGTGCCAGTAGTAGCAGGGGTTTGAACACTGAAGCTTTCTTT. The chain links TRBV19 to TRBJ1-1, with a weak D call TRBD1 (6 bases). Germline V lookup: CDR1 LNHDA, CDR2 SQIVND (reference sequence). Trimming left V 4 bases short and J 0 bases short, with 9 bases between. The CDR3 is 14 amino acids.

The V and J genes are TRBV5-1 and TRBJ2-2; no clear D. V lost 4 bases, J lost 5 bases, and 18 bases lay in between. This CDR3 is 16 amino acids long. Germline lookup yields CDR1 SGHRS and CDR2 YFSETQ. The CDR3 DNA reads TGCGCCAGCAGCCGATTACTGAATCCACCGACCGGGGAGCTGTTTTTT. This codes for CASSRLLNPPTGELFF.

Here the CDR3 reads CASSPLGALEQYF. CDR3 nucleotide sequence: TGTGCCAGCTCACCCCTAGGCGCCCTCGAGCAGTACTTC. The chain couples TRBV18 to TRBJ2-7; D is unclear. Trimming pared 3 bases from V and 6 bases from J, leaving 12 bases between. Germline V gives CDR1 KGHSH, CDR2 LQKENI. This CDR3 is 13 amino acids long.

The chain employs TRBV11-2 and TRBJ1-5, with D perhaps TRBD1 (5 bases). Germline-derived CDR1 and CDR2 are SGHAT and FQNNGV. The CDR3 totals 15 residues. Trimming pared 0 bases from V and 2 bases from J, leaving 8 bases between. The CDR3 loop is CASSLDGRGNQPQHF. As DNA, the CDR3 is TGTGCCAGCAGCTTAGATGGCAGGGGCAATCAGCCCCAGCATTTT. The complete variable domain, with remaining parts taken from reference TRBV11-2 and TRBJ1-5, reads EAGVAQSPRYKIIEKRQSVAFWCNPISGHATLYWYQQILGQGPKLLIQFQNNGVVDDSQLPKDRFSAERLKGVDSTLKIQPAKLEDSAVYLCASSLDGRGNQPQHFGDGTRLSIL.

The J gene is TRBJ1-4, the V gene TRBV5-4, with TRBD1 identical over 7 bases. CDR1 and CDR2 from the germline V gene are SGHNT and YYREEE (reference sequence). J gave up 8 bases and V 0 bases, and 7 bases lay outside the gene matches. The CDR3 has 15 residues. CDR3 DNA: TGTGCCAGCAGCTTGGATCAGGGGGGAGACGAAAAACTGTTTTTT. It yields the protein CASSLDQGGDEKLFF.

This sequence joins TRBV6-1 and TRBJ2-1; D perhaps matches TRBD2 (7 bases). CDR1 is MNHNS and CDR2 is SASEGT in the germline V gene. The CDR3 is 16 residues long. V gave up 1 base and J gave up 4 bases, with 14 bases separating them. CDR3 nucleotide sequence: TGTGCCAGCAGTGAAGTCCAGGGAGGGGGTTACAATGAGCAGTTCTTC. It encodes CASSEVQGGGYNEQFF.

The CDR3 reads CASSPPGSHTEAFF. The CDR3 DNA reads TGTGCCAGCTCACCCCCAGGCAGCCACACTGAAGCTTTCTTT. The V gene is TRBV18, the J gene TRBJ1-1; D is unclear. From germline, CDR1 is KGHSH and CDR2 LQKENI. V lost 3 bases and J 3 bases, leaving 11 bases between the germline ends. The CDR3 covers 14 residues.

The gene calls are TRBV6-5 and TRBJ2-5; tentative D call: TRBD1 (5 bases). Germline-derived CDR1 and CDR2 are MNHEY and SVGAGI. V was trimmed by 2 bases and J by 6 bases, leaving 13 bases between them. The CDR3 loop spans 14 amino acids. This CDR3 reads CASSYIQGSKTQYF. CDR3 in DNA: TGTGCCAGCAGTTACATTCAGGGTTCAAAGACCCAGTACTTC.